The next 5 T cell receptor beta chains were all read from a single sample in a study of OX40 agonist ivuxolimab in advanced cancers. This table comes from immunoSEQ multiplex PCR, and its TCRdb copy is limited to in-frame clones, with some not included. The sample holds more than 45,000 clones, about nine tenths seen once. This specimen consisted of CD4+ or CD8+ T cells sorted from blood, obtained in a trial of the OX40 agonist ivuxolimab. The receptor set was obtained from an adult with an advanced solid tumor such as melanoma, head and neck, liver or kidney cancer.

In its sample, this clone ranks as medium-sized. This rearrangement joins TRBV5-1 to TRBJ1-6, with 7 bases that match TRBD1. V lost 0 bases and J lost 5; bases outside the gene matches: 5. There are 16 residues in the CDR3. Germline values: CDR1 SGHRS, CDR2 YFSETQ. The CDR3 DNA is TGCGCCAGCAGCTTGGGGGACAGAGTAGATAATTCACCCCTCCACTTT. Residues: CASSLGDRVDNSPLHF.

The chain couples TRBV7-6 to TRBJ2-2; the match to TRBD2 covers 9 bases. This CDR3 spans 16 amino acids. Germline CDR1 and CDR2: SGHVS and FNYEAQ. Trimming at V came to 3 bases and at J to 3 bases, leaving 5 bases not matched to a gene. The CDR3 bases are TGTGCCAGCAGCTTGAAAGCGGGAGGCGACACCGGGGAGCTGTTTTTT. As protein: CASSLKAGGDTGELFF.

The chain joins TRBV9 to TRBJ2-2; 10 bases are a match to TRBD2. Germline CDR1 is SGDLS and CDR2 is YYNGEE. The J segment lost 3 bases and the V segment lost 6 bases, leaving 8 bases of the junction unmatched. The CDR3 has 16 amino acids. The CDR3 loop reads CASTVGLAEYTGELFF. CDR3 bases: TGTGCCAGCACTGTTGGACTAGCGGAATACACCGGGGAGCTGTTTTTT.

The chain combines TRBV19 with TRBJ2-2; TRBD1 might be the D (6 bases). Germline values: CDR1 LNHDA, CDR2 SQIVND (reference sequence). This CDR3 spans 13 amino acids. Trimming took off 9 bases at V and 1 base at J, with 9 bases between the two ends. The CDR3 DNA sequence: TGTGCCAGCAACAGGGTGAACACCGGGGAGCTGTTTTTT. Residues: CASNRVNTGELFF.

The chain carries TRBV20-1 and TRBJ1-2; no firm D call. Germline CDR1 and CDR2: DFQATT and SNEGSKA (reference sequence). Trimming shortened V by 6 bases and J by 4 bases, and 9 bases separated the two germline ends. The CDR3 runs 11 residues. The CDR3 loop reads CSALQIYGYTF. CDR3 in DNA: TGCAGTGCATTACAGATCTATGGCTACACCTTC.